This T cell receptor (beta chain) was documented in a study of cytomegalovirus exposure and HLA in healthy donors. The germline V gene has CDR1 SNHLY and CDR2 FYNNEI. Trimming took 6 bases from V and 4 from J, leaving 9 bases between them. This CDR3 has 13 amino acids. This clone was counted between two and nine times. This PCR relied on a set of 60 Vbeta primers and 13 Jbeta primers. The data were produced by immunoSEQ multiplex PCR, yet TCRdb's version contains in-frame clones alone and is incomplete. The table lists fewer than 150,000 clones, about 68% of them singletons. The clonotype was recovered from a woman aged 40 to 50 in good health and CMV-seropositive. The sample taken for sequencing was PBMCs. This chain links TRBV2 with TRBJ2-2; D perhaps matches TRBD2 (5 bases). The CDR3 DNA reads TGTGCCAGCAGCCTAGCATCCACCGGGGAGCTGTTTTTT. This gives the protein CASSLASTGELFF.